Sequencing of this T cell receptor beta chain was carried out in a study of T-cell memory formation after mild COVID-19. The study's findings and limits: Of the contracting clones, CD4+ ones lay mainly in CM and EM, and CD8+ ones in EMRA.

TCRalpha and TCRbeta libraries used 5'RACE with constant-segment primers and UMIs. TCRdb recomputed calls from the 5' RACE reads with MiXCR, one row per CDR3 protein. This table has under 300,000 distinct CDR3 sequences, 8% to 10% appearing once. The CDR3 loop spans 16 amino acids. Unmatched junction bases numbered 10, after V lost 3 bases and J lost 3 bases. Germline V gene sequence: CDR1 SGHRS, CDR2 YFSETQ. The table lists this clonotype with a few counts. Its target is unknown. This receptor was identified in a man between 18 and 29 years old who had mild COVID-19 (a few samples of this study predate the infection). Cell type and time point are not known. The sample consisted of PBMCs or a T cell subset sorted from them (not recorded which). The chain joins TRBV5-1 to TRBJ2-7; 9 nucleotides line up with TRBD2. The CDR3 is CASSSLLGGGVYEQYF. In nucleotides, the CDR3 is TGCGCCAGCAGCTCCTTGCTTGGCGGGGGGGTCTACGAGCAGTACTTC.